The 23 T cell receptor beta chains presented below share a single source sample, sequenced in a study of blood T cell repertoires in COVID-19. Data came from immunoSEQ multiplex PCR; TCRdb stores just in-frame clones and leaves some out. The repertoire holds about 74,000 clones, with roughly nine tenths as singletons. Sequenced: peripheral blood. The receptors stem from a man aged 45 to 65 with COVID-19, enrolled during active disease.

The chain recombines TRBV7-8 with TRBJ1-5; no clear D. Trimming took 5 bases from V and 6 from J, leaving 14 bases between them. The germline gives CDR1 SGHVS, CDR2 FQNEAQ. This CDR3 has 14 amino acids. CDR3 protein: CASSPQRRRQPQHF. In nucleotides, the CDR3 is TGTGCCAGCAGCCCGCAGCGGAGACGTCAGCCCCAGCATTTT.

This sequence joins TRBV5-1 and TRBJ2-7, with 14 bases identical to TRBD2. Trimming took 4 bases from V and 1 from J; bases not matched to a gene: 7. Germline values: CDR1 SGHRS, CDR2 YFSETQ. This CDR3 region has 17 residues. The CDR3 loop is CASSAGLAGVSSYEQYF. CDR3 DNA sequence: TGCGCCAGCAGCGCGGGACTAGCGGGAGTTTCTTCCTACGAGCAGTACTTC.

Only one count was recorded for this clone. The chain couples TRBV6-5 to TRBJ1-2, with a possible D match to TRBD1 (6 bases). Per germline, CDR1 MNHEY and CDR2 SVGAGI. Trimming cost V 6 bases and J 0 bases, with 14 bases left between them. The CDR3 loop spans 15 amino acids. CDR3 nucleotide sequence: TGTGCCAGCAGCAGGACGGACAGAGCTAACTATGGCTACACCTTC. Its protein is CASSRTDRANYGYTF.

This chain joins TRBV18 and TRBJ2-7; 12 bases line up with TRBD1. The CDR3 is made up of 15 amino acids. Germline loops: CDR1 KGHSH, CDR2 LQKENI. The trim removed 0 bases at V and 6 bases at J, leaving 3 bases unmatched. The CDR3 region is CASSPPGQGAVEQYF. Written as DNA, the CDR3 is TGTGCCAGCTCACCACCGGGACAGGGGGCCGTCGAGCAGTACTTC.

This clone was seen just once. CDR3 sequence reads: CASSLRTTTYEQYF. CDR3 DNA: TGTGCCAGCAGCTTAAGGACTACGACCTACGAGCAGTACTTC. J is TRBJ2-7 and V is TRBV7-2, with D perhaps TRBD2 (6 bases). The V end lost 2 bases, the J end lost 2 bases, and 10 bases lay between the germline ends. This CDR3 is built from 14 residues. Per the germline V gene, CDR1 is SGHTA and CDR2 is FQGNSA.

DNA of the CDR3: TGTGCCAGCAGTTTCCGGGACAGGGATGAAAAACTGTTTTTT. Translation gives CASSFRDRDEKLFF. The rearrangement uses TRBV28 and TRBJ1-4, with 9 bases that match TRBD1. With 3 bases clipped from V and 6 bases from J, the junction kept 2 bases outside the gene matches. This CDR3 region has 14 residues. Germline V gives CDR1 MDHEN, CDR2 SYDVKM. Drawing the rest from reference TRBV28 and TRBJ1-4, the complete variable domain is DVKVTQSSRYLVKRTGEKVFLECVQDMDHENMFWYRQDPGLGLRLIYFSYDVKMKEKGDIPEGYSVSREKKERFSLILESASTNQTSMYLCASSFRDRDEKLFFGSGTQLSVL.

This sequence joins TRBV6-2 or TRBV6-3 and TRBJ2-1; no clear D gene. V lost 0 bases and J 3 bases, leaving 3 bases between the germline ends. The CDR3 sequence is 13 residues long. Germline CDR1 reads MNHEY; CDR2 reads SVGEGT. The CDR3 DNA reads as TGTGCCAGCAGTTACTCCTTCTACAATGAGCAGTTCTTC. Its translation is CASSYSFYNEQFF.

The rearrangement links TRBV19 to TRBJ1-5; D might be TRBD1 (5 bases). Trimming shortened V by 9 bases and J by 4 bases, and 13 bases separated the two germline ends. The CDR3 length is 13 residues. The germline V gene encodes CDR1 LNHDA and CDR2 SQIVND (reference sequence). In DNA form, the CDR3 reads TGTGCCAGCTCACAGGCAGTTAATCAGCCCCAGCATTTT. Encoded protein: CASSQAVNQPQHF.

This clone was counted once. The chain is built from TRBV15 and TRBJ2-1; TRBD2 matches 10 bases. The J segment lost 8 bases and the V segment lost 6 bases, leaving 7 bases of the junction unmatched. Germline CDR1 and CDR2: LNHNV and YYDKDF (reference sequence). The CDR3 covers 14 residues. The CDR3 DNA reads TGTGCCACCAGACCTAGCGGGAGTATCCATGAGCAGTTCTTC. This translates into CATRPSGSIHEQFF.

The gene calls are TRBV3-1 (or the pseudogene TRBV3-2) and TRBJ2-5; D is unclear. V was trimmed by 3 bases and J by 5 bases, leaving 7 bases between them. This CDR3 region has 12 residues. CDR1 and CDR2 from the germline V gene are LGHDT and YNNKEL (reference sequence). The CDR3 bases are TGTGCCAGCAGCCAGAGAGGTGAGACCCAGTACTTC. Translation gives CASSQRGETQYF.

CDR3 in amino acids: CASSRRTGGVFGESPLHF. As DNA, the CDR3 is TGTGCCAGCAGCCGAAGGACAGGGGGCGTTTTTGGGGAATCACCCCTCCACTTT. The chain uses TRBV11-2 and TRBJ1-6; TRBD1 matches at 11 bases. The CDR3 sequence is 18 residues long. CDR1 is SGHAT, CDR2 FQNNGV, per germline. The V gene end was trimmed by 5 bases and the J gene end by 10 bases; junction bases not matched to a gene: 16.

The rearrangement joins TRBV2 to TRBJ2-1; TRBD1 is a possible D gene (5 bases). V was cut by 2 bases and J by 4 bases, with 9 bases left in between. Germline V lookup: CDR1 SNHLY, CDR2 FYNNEI. CDR3 length: 14 amino acids. The chain's CDR3 is CASSELTAYNEQFF. DNA for the CDR3: TGTGCCAGCAGTGAATTGACAGCATACAATGAGCAGTTCTTC. Filled out from reference TRBV2 and TRBJ2-1, the complete variable domain reads EPEVTQTPSHQVTQMGQEVILRCVPISNHLYFYWYRQILGQKVEFLVSFYNNEISEKSEIFDDQFSVERPDGSNFTLKIRSTKLEDSAMYFCASSELTAYNEQFFGPGTRLTVL.

The chain employs TRBV6-1 and TRBJ1-2; perhaps TRBD1 as D (5 bases). The CDR3 totals 15 residues. V dropped 1 base and J dropped 1 base, with 10 bases sitting between them. The germline gives CDR1 MNHNS, CDR2 SASEGT. The CDR3 region has the DNA TGTGCCAGCAGTGAAGGTCGCGGGGGTAACTATGGCTACACCTTC. Its translation is CASSEGRGGNYGYTF.

The genes are TRBV6-1 and TRBJ2-2, with D perhaps TRBD2 (6 bases). CDR3 length: 17 amino acids. The germline V and J ends were trimmed by 4 bases and 6 bases, with 21 bases remaining between them. Germline-derived CDR1 and CDR2 are MNHNS and SASEGT. Here the CDR3 reads CASSAPERAGRAGELFF. The DNA of the CDR3 is TGTGCCAGCAGTGCGCCGGAGAGGGCGGGGCGGGCCGGGGAGCTGTTTTTT.

The chain joins TRBV11-2 to TRBJ1-6; D may be TRBD1 (6 bases). Trimming pared 2 bases from V and 15 bases from J, leaving 14 bases between. The CDR3 is made up of 13 amino acids. The germline gives CDR1 SGHAT, CDR2 FQNNGV. The CDR3 nucleotides read TGTGCCAGCAGCTTACTAAAACAGGGTCACCTCCACTTT. Its translation: CASSLLKQGHLHF.

This chain links TRBV5-1 with TRBJ2-5, with D maybe TRBD2 (6 bases). The CDR3 contains 15 residues. V lost 4 bases to trimming and J lost 2 bases, with 15 bases between them. Germline V gene lookup returns CDR1 SGHRS and CDR2 YFSETQ. DNA for the CDR3: TGCGCCAGCAGCCGGGACTGGCTTATACAAGAGACCCAGTACTTC. This gives the protein CASSRDWLIQETQYF.

The table lists this clone with a count of one. V usage is TRBV28 and J usage is TRBJ1-6, with D unclear. The length of the CDR3 is 11 residues. CDR1 and CDR2 from the germline V gene are MDHEN and SYDVKM. The ends were cut back, 5 bases at V and 8 bases at J, with 4 bases in the middle. In nucleotides, the CDR3 is TGTGCCAGCAGTCCCTATTCACCCCTCCACTTT. Translating it yields CASSPYSPLHF.

This chain uses TRBV3-1 (or the pseudogene TRBV3-2) with TRBJ2-1, with 7 bases identical to TRBD1. Unmatched junction bases numbered 14, after V lost 0 bases and J lost 12 bases. The CDR3 is 16 residues long. Germline-derived CDR1 and CDR2 are LGHDT and YNNKEL (reference sequence). The CDR3 protein is CASSQDSGQSHGVQFF. As DNA, the CDR3 is TGTGCCAGCAGCCAAGATTCGGGACAGAGTCACGGGGTGCAGTTCTTC.

The V call is TRBV20-1, the J call TRBJ2-3; 7 bases align to TRBD2. The CDR3 totals 15 residues. With V trimmed by 3 bases and J by 0 bases, 6 bases remained unmatched. The germline V gene has CDR1 DFQATT and CDR2 SNEGSKA (reference sequence). The CDR3, as DNA: TGCAGTGCTAGTTCTAGCGGAGTTAGCACAGATACGCAGTATTTT. Protein: CSASSSGVSTDTQYF.

The chain employs TRBV27 and TRBJ1-2; 9 bases match TRBD1. The CDR3 sequence is 16 residues long. Losses at the gene ends were 5 bases for V and 4 bases for J; bases not matched to a gene: 11. The V gene's germline CDR1 is MNHEY and CDR2 SMNVEV (reference sequence). CDR3 region: CASSRSRTGEIYGYTF. CDR3 nucleotides: TGTGCCAGCAGTAGAAGCCGGACAGGGGAGATCTATGGCTACACCTTC.

The V call is TRBV28, the J call TRBJ2-3; 11 bases agree with TRBD2. The CDR3 is 14 residues long. Germline CDR1 MDHEN, CDR2 SYDVKM. With 5 bases clipped from V and 3 bases from J, the junction kept 1 base outside the gene matches. This CDR3 reads CASSTSGRTDTQYF. The CDR3 bases are TGTGCCAGCAGTACTAGCGGGAGAACAGATACGCAGTATTTT.

The chain has TRBV15 and TRBJ1-2; D is unclear. CDR3 length: 13 residues. The germline V and J ends were trimmed by 1 base and 2 bases, with 5 bases remaining between them. Per germline, CDR1 LNHNV and CDR2 YYDKDF (reference sequence). CDR3 amino acids: CATSRVFNYGYTF. The CDR3 DNA sequence: TGTGCCACCAGCAGAGTATTCAACTATGGCTACACCTTC.

The chain carries TRBV7-9 and TRBJ2-5; D perhaps matches TRBD1 (6 bases). This CDR3 region has 14 residues. In germline, CDR1 is SEHNR, CDR2 FQNEAQ (reference sequence). V was clipped by 5 bases and J by 0 bases, with 10 bases between them. CDR3 in amino acids: CASSPGQHQETQYF. The CDR3, as DNA: TGTGCCAGCAGCCCGGGACAACACCAAGAGACCCAGTACTTC. Looking up the rest from reference TRBV7-9 and TRBJ2-5 gives the full variable domain: DTGVSQNPRHKITKRGQNVTFRCDPISEHNRLYWYRQTLGQGPEFLTYFQNEAQLEKSRLLSDRFSAERPKGSFSTLEIQRTEQGDSAMYLCASSPGQHQETQYFGPGTRLLVL.